The following is a T cell receptor (beta chain) sequence with its context. Its antigen has not been determined. It has no much larger one-base neighbor in the sample; base qualities were not kept. The data stem from a study of Graves' ophthalmopathy and Graves' hyperthyroidism (dated by TCRdb to 2016 to 2018). In terms of the full investigation: Peripheral blood was collected at initial diagnosis, prior to any treatment. The study used TCR beta repertoire signatures to distinguish Graves' ophthalmopathy from Graves' hyperthyroidism and to predict progression to ophthalmopathy. Once sampling was done, hyperthyroidism patients were given methimazole at a starting dose of 30 mg daily, while ophthalmopathy patients were given high-dose intravenous methylprednisolone. An independent validation cohort comprised roughly 20 hyperthyroidism patients and 15 to 17 patients who later progressed from hyperthyroidism to ophthalmopathy. In total, around 140 blood samples were TCR-sequenced: roughly 45 ophthalmopathy, some 75 hyperthyroidism and roughly 17 hyperthyroidism-to-ophthalmopathy patients. In several hyperthyroidism patients, the T-cell repertoire of thyroid tissue was compared with the T-cell repertoire of blood. To explore V-J signatures distinguishing ophthalmopathy from hyperthyroidism, a discovery set of around 100 patients (fewer than 45 ophthalmopathy, over 55 stable hyperthyroidism) was enrolled. The paper's findings and limits, for the study overall: In validation, the model predicted ophthalmopathy progression with nearly 71% sensitivity and roughly 72% specificity; about a dozen predicted patients were CT-confirmed with GO in a median of about 6.1 months. No statistical method was used to predetermine the sample size, and group allocation was not hidden from the investigators. In cross-validation, the 13-signature model distinguished ophthalmopathy from stable hyperthyroidism with around 90% sensitivity and around 81% specificity, while in the test set the corresponding values were around 79% and 71%. Most expanded thyroid clonotypes with a frequency above 0.001 also appeared in blood, which suggests that blood repertoires may reflect the immune response in the thyroid.

Reading the germline V gene (reference sequence) gives CDR1 SGHAT and CDR2 FQDESV. Deletion took 0 bases off V and 1 base off J, with a span of 20 bases between the germline ends. Including cysteine and phenylalanine, the CDR3 has 19 amino acids. Only the CDR3 DNA is retained, 57 bases long and in frame from the first base. The ophthalmopathy patients had moderately to severely active disease, with a Clinical Activity Score of 3 or higher, a NOSPECS grade of 4 or higher, and a disease duration of less than 3 months. Patients with other autoimmune diseases, uncontrolled infections, pregnancy or lactation were excluded. Diagnosis was based on clinical symptoms, serum thyroxine, TRAb, thyroid ultrasound and orbital computed tomography. Using Ficoll-Paque density gradient centrifugation, PBMCs were isolated from about 9.4 ml of fresh peripheral blood. Trizol reagent was used to extract the total RNA, and its quality was then checked on an Agilent 2100 Bioanalyzer.

TCR beta CDR3 regions were amplified from RNA transcripts for repertoire sequencing. A first-round RT-PCR used HTBI primers with the Qiagen OneStep RT-PCR kit, followed by a second-round multiplex PCR, size selection and purification. Libraries were sequenced paired-end with 100 bp reads on an Illumina HiSeq2000. In the paper's pipeline: SOAPnuke was used for read processing, and reads with adapters, uncalled bases, a mean Phred below 15, or no exact constant-primer or identifier match were discarded. COPE v1.2.5 was used to merge high-quality paired reads. Each unique nucleotide sequence was treated as a clonotype, and MiTCR v1.1 was used to align the clonotypes to the IMGT TRB V, D and J references. Analysis was restricted to V-J combinations with a frequency above 0.0001, which covered 99.2% of repertoires. A TCR clonal expansion and chaos score per V-J combination was defined as the ratio of F50 clonal expansion to chaos observed in the TCRdist matrix. Features were reduced by Welch's t-statistics and random forest to some 13 V-J combinations, which fed a naive Bayes classifier. Thyroid-blood repertoire similarity was quantified with the Morisita-Horn index. TCRdb reworked the public reads: Q25 trimming with fastp, MiXCR clone assembly, productive beta chains retained. A single entry per CDR3 protein holds the most common genes and DNA from its merged rows. The V and J calls, along with clone size, are taken from TCRdb and not from the paper's own processing. Present in this sample are about 740,000 distinct CDR3 sequences, 40% of which were seen just once. Approximately 43% of the sample comes from the top ten.

This TCR was sampled from an adult man with Graves' ophthalmopathy. Sequencing was carried out using peripheral blood. The chain employs TRBV11-1 and TRBJ2-3; the D region possibly corresponds to TRBD2 (5 bases align). The CDR3 region reads CASSLAEALKILRTDTQYF. The bases read TGTGCCAGCAGCTTAGCGGAGGCCCTAAAAATACTGCGCACAGATACGCAGTATTTT.